This TCR beta chain stems from a study of OX40 agonist ivuxolimab in advanced cancers. Study-level results: Clonal expansion among partial responders at 0.1-3.0 mg/kg ranked near the lowest.

As concerns this clone: The antigen remains unidentified.

Patients had blood sampled at baseline and again on cycle 4 day 1 and cycle 7 day 1. Per the germline V gene, CDR1 is GTSNPN and CDR2 is SVGIG (reference sequence). The CDR3 totals 12 residues. Trimming removed 3 bases from V and 5 bases from J, with 8 bases in between. Libraries were prepared by immunoSEQ multiplex PCR; TCRdb keeps only in-frame clonotypes and omits some of them. This sample has more than 45,000 clones, with about 90% found just once. Sequenced material: CD4+ or CD8+ T cells sorted from blood, taken in a trial of the OX40 agonist ivuxolimab. The source is an adult with an advanced solid tumor such as melanoma, head and neck, liver or kidney cancer. V usage is TRBV30 and J usage is TRBJ1-3; D is unresolved. Written as DNA, the CDR3 is TGTGCCTGGAGCTATATTAGAAACACCATATATTTT. Residues: CAWSYIRNTIYF.